This T cell receptor beta chain came from a study of blood T cell repertoires in COVID-19. Study summary: Samples of COVID-19 (acute and convalescent) were obtained from the United States, Italy and Spain. T cells, B-cell-depleted T cells, or PBMCs provided the cDNA or gDNA that served as material.

Authors' processing steps: Estimation of nucleated cell counts was performed using reference gene primer amplification. Measured with immunoSEQ multiplex PCR; TCRdb has only the in-frame clones, and not every one. That table is the source of V, J and clone size, and D and trimming were worked out from the DNA. Among roughly 190,000 clones listed, more than 80% were seen once. The V end lost 0 bases, the J end lost 2 bases, and 14 bases lay between the germline ends. This CDR3 is 16 amino acids long. CDR1 MNHEY and CDR2 SVGAGI come from the germline V gene. The sequence derives from an older woman with acute or convalescent COVID-19. The V and J genes are TRBV6-5 and TRBJ2-7; a weak D match, TRBD1 (5 bases). Sequencing used peripheral blood. CDR3 DNA sequence: TGTGCCAGCAGTTACTCGGGGCAGACCTTCACCTACGAGCAGTACTTC. Amino acids: CASSYSGQTFTYEQYF.